This T cell receptor (beta chain) was observed in a study of tumor-infiltrating lymphocytes in primary liver carcinoma. V lost 7 bases and J lost 3, with 8 bases in between. Germline V CDR1 and CDR2: SGHAT, FQNNGV. This CDR3 has 12 residues. Total RNA (around 500 ng) served as template for TCR beta cDNA synthesis primed by a constant-region primer. TCR beta libraries came from three nested multiplex PCR rounds using slightly modified ARM-PCR. Researchers ran the first two PCR rounds for approximately 9 cycles each with TRBV1-TRBV30 forward primers and a C-beta reverse primer. From the multiplex PCR reads, TCRdb called clonotypes with MiXCR, one entry per CDR3 protein. The repertoire includes about 66,000 distinct CDR3 sequences, around 69% of them detected once, and about 40% sits in the top ten. In regard to this clonotype: The antigen is not known. As the CDR3 is not closed by the conserved phenylalanine or tryptophan, this likely results from a read error.

Study-wide points: Tumor tissue displayed a significantly greater top-250-clone fraction than blood (p = 0.039). The study found only about 7.5-25% of top clones in all five tumor regions. Paired tumor-adjacent and tumor-blood samples overlapped less than tumor region pairs did.

Co-extraction of both nucleic acids (RNA and DNA) used about 20-34 mg of unsorted bulk tissue. The sequenced sample was liver tumor tissue from sampling region 4. Subset reported: tumor region T4, right-lateral pole. The chain combines TRBV11-2 with TRBJ2-3; unclear D gene. This clonotype was sampled from a man aged 40-55 years with primary liver carcinoma and hepatitis B virus infection. CDR3 nucleotides: TGTGCCAGCATCGCCAGGACAGATACGCAGTATCTT. It codes for CASIARTDTQYL.